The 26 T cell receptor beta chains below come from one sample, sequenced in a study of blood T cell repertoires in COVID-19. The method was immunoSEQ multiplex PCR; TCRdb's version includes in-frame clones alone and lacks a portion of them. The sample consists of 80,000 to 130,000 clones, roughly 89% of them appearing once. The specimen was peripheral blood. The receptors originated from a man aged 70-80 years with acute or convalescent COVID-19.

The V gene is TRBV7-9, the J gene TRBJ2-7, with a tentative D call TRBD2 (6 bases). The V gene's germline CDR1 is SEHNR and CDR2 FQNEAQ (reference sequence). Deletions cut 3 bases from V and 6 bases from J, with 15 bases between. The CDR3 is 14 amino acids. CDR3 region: CASSFSGGVGEQYF. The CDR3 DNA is TGTGCCAGCAGCTTCTCTGGAGGGGTTGGCGAGCAGTACTTC.

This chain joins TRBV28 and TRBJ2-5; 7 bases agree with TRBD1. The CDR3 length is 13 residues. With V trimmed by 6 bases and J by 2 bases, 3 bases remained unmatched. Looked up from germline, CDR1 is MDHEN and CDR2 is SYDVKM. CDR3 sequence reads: CASSPGQQETQYF. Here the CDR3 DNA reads TGTGCCAGCAGCCCGGGACAGCAAGAGACCCAGTACTTC.

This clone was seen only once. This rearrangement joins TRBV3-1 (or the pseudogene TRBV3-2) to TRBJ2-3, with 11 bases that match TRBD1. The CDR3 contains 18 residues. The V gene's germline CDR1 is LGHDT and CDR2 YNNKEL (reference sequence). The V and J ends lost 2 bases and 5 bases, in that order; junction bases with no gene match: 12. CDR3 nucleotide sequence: TGTGCCAGCAGCCAAATCAGCGCGGACAGGGGGCATGGAGATACGCAGTATTTT. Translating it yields CASSQISADRGHGDTQYF.

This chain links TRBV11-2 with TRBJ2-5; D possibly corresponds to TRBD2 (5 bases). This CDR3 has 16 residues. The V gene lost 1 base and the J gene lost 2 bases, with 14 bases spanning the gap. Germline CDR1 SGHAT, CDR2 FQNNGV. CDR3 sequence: CASSLALLARQETQYF. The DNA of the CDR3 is TGTGCCAGCAGCTTAGCCCTCCTAGCTCGTCAAGAGACCCAGTACTTC.

The CDR3 spells CASSNNYGYTF. The DNA of the CDR3 is TGTGCCAGCAGTAATAACTATGGCTACACCTTC. This sequence joins TRBV9 and TRBJ1-2; no firm D call. This CDR3 is 11 amino acids long. Trimming stripped 5 bases from V and 1 base from J, with 3 bases between. CDR1 is SGDLS and CDR2 is YYNGEE in the germline V gene.

CDR3 in DNA: TGTGCCAGCAGTTCACTAGCGGGAGGCACAGATACGCAGTATTTT. Protein sequence: CASSSLAGGTDTQYF. The J gene is TRBJ2-3, the V gene TRBV6-5, with 11 bases identical to TRBD2. Trimming removed 4 bases from V and 1 base from J; junction bases left unmatched: 1. The CDR3 contains 15 residues. Germline CDR1 reads MNHEY; CDR2 reads SVGAGI.

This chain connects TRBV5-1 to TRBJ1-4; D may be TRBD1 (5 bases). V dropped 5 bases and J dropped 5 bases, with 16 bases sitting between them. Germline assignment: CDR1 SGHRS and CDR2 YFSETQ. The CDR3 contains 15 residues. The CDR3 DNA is TGCGCCAGCAGGATAGGAGGGGCCCCAAATGAAAAACTGTTTTTT. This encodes CASRIGGAPNEKLFF.

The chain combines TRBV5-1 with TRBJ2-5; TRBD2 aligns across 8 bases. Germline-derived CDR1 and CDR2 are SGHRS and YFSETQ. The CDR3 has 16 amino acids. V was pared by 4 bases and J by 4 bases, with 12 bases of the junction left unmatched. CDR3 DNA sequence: TGCGCCAGCAGCCCTAACCCTGCGGGGGGCGGAGAGACCCAGTACTTC. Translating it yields CASSPNPAGGGETQYF.

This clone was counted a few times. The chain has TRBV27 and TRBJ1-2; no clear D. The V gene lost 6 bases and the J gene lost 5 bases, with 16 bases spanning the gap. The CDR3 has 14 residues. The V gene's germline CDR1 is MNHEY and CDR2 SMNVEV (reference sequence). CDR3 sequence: CASREGGSAYGYTF. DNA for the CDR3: TGTGCCAGCAGGGAGGGCGGAAGCGCTTATGGCTACACCTTC.

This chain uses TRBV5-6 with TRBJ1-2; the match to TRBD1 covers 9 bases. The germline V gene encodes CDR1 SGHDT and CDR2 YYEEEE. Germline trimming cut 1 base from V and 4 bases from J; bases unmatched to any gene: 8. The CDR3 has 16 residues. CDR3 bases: TGTGCCAGCAGCTTGATAGCGGGACAGGGCATCTATGGCTACACCTTC. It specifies CASSLIAGQGIYGYTF.

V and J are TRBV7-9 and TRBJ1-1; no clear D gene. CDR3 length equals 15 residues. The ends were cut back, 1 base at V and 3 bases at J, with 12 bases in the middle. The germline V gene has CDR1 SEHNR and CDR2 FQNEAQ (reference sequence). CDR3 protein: CASSLERESDTEAFF. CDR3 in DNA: TGTGCCAGCAGCTTAGAGAGGGAGTCAGACACTGAAGCTTTCTTT.

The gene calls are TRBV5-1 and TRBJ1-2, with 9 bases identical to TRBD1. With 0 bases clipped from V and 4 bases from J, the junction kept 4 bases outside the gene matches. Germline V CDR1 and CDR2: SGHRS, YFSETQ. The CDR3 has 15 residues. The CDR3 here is CASSLVGQGVYGYTF. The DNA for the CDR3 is TGCGCCAGCAGCTTGGTGGGACAGGGAGTCTATGGCTACACCTTC.

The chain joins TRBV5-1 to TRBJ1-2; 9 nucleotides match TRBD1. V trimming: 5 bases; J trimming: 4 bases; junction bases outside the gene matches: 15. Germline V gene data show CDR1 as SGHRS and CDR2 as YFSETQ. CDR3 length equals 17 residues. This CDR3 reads CASSWTPQGARIYGYTF. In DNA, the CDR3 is TGCGCCAGCAGTTGGACCCCACAGGGGGCGCGCATCTATGGCTACACCTTC.

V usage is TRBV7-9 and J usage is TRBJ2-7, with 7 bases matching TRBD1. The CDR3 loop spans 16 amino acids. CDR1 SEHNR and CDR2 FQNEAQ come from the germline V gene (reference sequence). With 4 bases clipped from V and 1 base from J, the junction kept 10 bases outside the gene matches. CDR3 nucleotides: TGTGCCAGCAGCTCCCATGGGACAGACAGATCCTACGAGCAGTACTTC. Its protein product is CASSSHGTDRSYEQYF.

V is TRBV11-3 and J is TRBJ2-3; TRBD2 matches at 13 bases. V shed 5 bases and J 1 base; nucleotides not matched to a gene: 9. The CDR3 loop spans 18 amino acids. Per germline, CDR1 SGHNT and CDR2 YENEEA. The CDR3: CASSPRTSGSIGTDTQYF. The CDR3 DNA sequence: TGTGCCAGCAGCCCCCGGACTAGCGGGAGTATTGGCACAGATACGCAGTATTTT.

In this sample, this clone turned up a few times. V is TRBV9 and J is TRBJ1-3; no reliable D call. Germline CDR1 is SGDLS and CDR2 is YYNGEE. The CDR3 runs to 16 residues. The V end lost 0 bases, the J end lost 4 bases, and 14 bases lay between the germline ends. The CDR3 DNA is TGTGCCAGCAGCGTAGACCCGGGGAATACGGGAAACACCATATATTTT. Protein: CASSVDPGNTGNTIYF.

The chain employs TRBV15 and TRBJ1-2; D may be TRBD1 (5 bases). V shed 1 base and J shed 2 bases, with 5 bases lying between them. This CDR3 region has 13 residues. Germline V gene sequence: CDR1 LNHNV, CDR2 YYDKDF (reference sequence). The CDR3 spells CATSRAGNYGYTF. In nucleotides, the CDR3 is TGTGCCACCAGCAGAGCAGGGAACTATGGCTACACCTTC.

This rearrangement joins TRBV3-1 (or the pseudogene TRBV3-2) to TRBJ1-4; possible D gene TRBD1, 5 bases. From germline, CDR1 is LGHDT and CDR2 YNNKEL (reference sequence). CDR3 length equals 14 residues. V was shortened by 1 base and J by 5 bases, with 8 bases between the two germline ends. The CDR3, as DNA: TGTGCCAGCAGCCAAGGGGCAGGGAATGAAAAACTGTTTTTT. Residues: CASSQGAGNEKLFF.

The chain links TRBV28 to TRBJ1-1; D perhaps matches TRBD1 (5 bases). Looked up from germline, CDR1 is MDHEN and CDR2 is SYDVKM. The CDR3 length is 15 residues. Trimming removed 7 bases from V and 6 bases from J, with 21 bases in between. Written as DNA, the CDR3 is TGTGCCAGCACCCCTCCGCGGGGGATGGGGGCTGAAGCTTTCTTT. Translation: CASTPPRGMGAEAFF.

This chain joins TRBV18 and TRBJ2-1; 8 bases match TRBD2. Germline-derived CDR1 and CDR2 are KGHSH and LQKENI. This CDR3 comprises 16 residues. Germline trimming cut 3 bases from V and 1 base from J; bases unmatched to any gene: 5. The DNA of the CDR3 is TGTGCCAGCTCACCTCAACTAGCGGTATCCTACAATGAGCAGTTCTTC. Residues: CASSPQLAVSYNEQFF.

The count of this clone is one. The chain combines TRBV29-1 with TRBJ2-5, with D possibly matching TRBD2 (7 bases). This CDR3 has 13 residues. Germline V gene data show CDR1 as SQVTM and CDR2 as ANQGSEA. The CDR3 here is CTLSGGAEETQYF. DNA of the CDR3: TGCACCTTAAGTGGGGGGGCCGAGGAGACCCAGTACTTC.

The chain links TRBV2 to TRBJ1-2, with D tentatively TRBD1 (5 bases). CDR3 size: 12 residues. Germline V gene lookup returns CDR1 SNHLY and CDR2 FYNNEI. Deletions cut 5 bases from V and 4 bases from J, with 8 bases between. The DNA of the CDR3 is TGTGCCAGCAGTTCAGGGTCCTATGGCTACACCTTC. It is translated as CASSSGSYGYTF.

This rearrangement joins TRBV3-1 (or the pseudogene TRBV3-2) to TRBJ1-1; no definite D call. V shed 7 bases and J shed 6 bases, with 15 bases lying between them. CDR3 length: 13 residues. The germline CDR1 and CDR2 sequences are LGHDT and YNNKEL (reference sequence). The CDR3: CASTRMRNSEAFF. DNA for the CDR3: TGTGCCAGCACCCGAATGCGTAACTCTGAAGCTTTCTTT.

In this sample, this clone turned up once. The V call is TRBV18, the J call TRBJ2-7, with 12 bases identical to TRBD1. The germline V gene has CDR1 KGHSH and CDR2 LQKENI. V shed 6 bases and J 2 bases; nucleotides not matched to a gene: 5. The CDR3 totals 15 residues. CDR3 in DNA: TGTGCCAGCTCGCCAGGGACAGGGGGCACCTACGAGCAGTACTTC. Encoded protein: CASSPGTGGTYEQYF.

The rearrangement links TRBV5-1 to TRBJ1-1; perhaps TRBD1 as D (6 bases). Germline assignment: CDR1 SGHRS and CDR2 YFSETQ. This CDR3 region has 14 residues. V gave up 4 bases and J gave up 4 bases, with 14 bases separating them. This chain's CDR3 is CASSLGGLGTEAFF. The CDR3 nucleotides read TGCGCCAGCAGCCTCGGGGGGCTCGGCACTGAAGCTTTCTTT. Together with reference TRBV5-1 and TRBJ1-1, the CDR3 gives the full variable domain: KAGVTQTPRYLIKTRGQQVTLSCSPISGHRSVSWYQQTPGQGLQFLFEYFSETQRNKGNFPGRFSGRQFSNSRSEMNVSTLELGDSALYLCASSLGGLGTEAFFGQGTRLTVV.

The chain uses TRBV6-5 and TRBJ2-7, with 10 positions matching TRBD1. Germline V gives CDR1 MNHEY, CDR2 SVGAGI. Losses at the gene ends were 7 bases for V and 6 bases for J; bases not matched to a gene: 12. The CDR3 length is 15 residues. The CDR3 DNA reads TGTGCCAGCATTGGGGATGTGACAGGGGGCGCCGAGCAGTACTTC. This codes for CASIGDVTGGAEQYF.